This is a list of T cell receptor beta chains from one sample in a study of T cells after yellow fever vaccination. MiXCR, run by TCRdb on the 5' RACE reads, gives a single entry per CDR3 protein. The sample holds 500,000 to 650,000 distinct CDR3 sequences, around 12% seen once. This sample comprised PBMCs, obtained on the day of the yellow fever booster vaccination. These receptors were obtained from a man younger than 40 who received the YFV17D yellow fever vaccine. Each CDR3 is given with its conserved first and last residue. Fields, in order: D gene, V gene, J gene, clone size, CDR3 DNA, CDR3 protein. D genes are given only for firm matches. Some rows mark clone size as missing; the rest say once, few, many or name a class of expanded clone.

TRBD2	TRBV29-1	TRBJ2-2	few	TGCAGCGTTGGTATTAGCGGGGCAAACACCGGGGAGCTGTTTTTT	CSVGISGANTGELFF
TRBD2	TRBV19	TRBJ2-7	-	TGTGCCAGTAGTATCGTCCTGGGGAGGGGGCAGTACTTC	CASSIVLGRGQYF
-	TRBV25-1	TRBJ2-4	few	TGTGCCAGCAGTGAAACAGGGATCAAAAACATTCAGTACTTC	CASSETGIKNIQYF
TRBD2	TRBV7-9	TRBJ2-1	few	TGTGCCAGCAGCCCCTCGGGGGGGTTGCACAATGAGCAGTTCTTC	CASSPSGGLHNEQFF
-	TRBV29-1	TRBJ1-4	-	TGCAGCGTGGATTTTACTGGGGACTCCGTCGAAAAACTGTTTTTT	CSVDFTGDSVEKLFF
TRBD2	TRBV7-9	TRBJ2-1	-	TGTGCCAGCAGCTTCGGGACTAGCGGGTCCCATGAGCAGTTCTTC	CASSFGTSGSHEQFF
-	TRBV5-6	TRBJ2-5	-	TGTGCCAGCACCGACGGGCTCGGAGAGACCCAGTACTTC	CASTDGLGETQYF
-	TRBV7-8	TRBJ1-2	-	TGTGCCAGCAGCTTAGGGACAGTGATTAAATATGGCTACACCTTC	CASSLGTVIKYGYTF
TRBD2	TRBV6-4	TRBJ2-1	-	TGTGCCAGCAGTGAACTAGCGGGAGGGTTTTGGCAGTTCTTC	CASSELAGGFWQFF
TRBD1	TRBV12-5	TRBJ1-2	-	TGTGCTAGTGGTTTGGTACGGGACAGGGGTAACTATGGCTACACCTTC	CASGLVRDRGNYGYTF
-	TRBV6-6	TRBJ2-4	-	TGTGCCAGCAGTCGCAACGCGGAAAACATTCAGTACTTC	CASSRNAENIQYF
-	TRBV5-1	TRBJ2-3	few	TGCGCCAGCAGCTTGGGCTGGACTTCAACGGCGGATACGCAGTATTTT	CASSLGWTSTADTQYF
TRBD1	TRBV12-3/TRBV12-4	TRBJ2-5	many	TGTGCCAGCAGTTTTTCAGGGGGCGGAGAGACCCAGTACTTC	CASSFSGGGETQYF
-	TRBV5-4	TRBJ2-5	-	TGTGCCAGCAGCTGGTCGAAGGGCCGGGGAGAGACCCAGTACTTC	CASSWSKGRGETQYF
TRBD1	TRBV3-1	TRBJ2-1	many	TGTGCCAGCAGCCTAACAGGGGGCGCGGGTATTGGTGAGCAGTTCTTC	CASSLTGGAGIGEQFF
-	TRBV20-1	TRBJ1-6	-	TGCAGTGCTAGAGCCGAAACGGGGAATTCACCCCTCCACTTT	CSARAETGNSPLHF
TRBD2	TRBV27	TRBJ2-5	-	TGTGCCAGCAGTTTGCAGTGGGGGGGACAAGAGACCCAGTACTTC	CASSLQWGGQETQYF
-	TRBV12-2	TRBJ2-3	-	TGTGCAAGTCGCCCATTGGGACTAGACACAGATACGCAGTATTTT	CASRPLGLDTDTQYF
-	TRBV28	TRBJ1-5	-	TGTGCCAGCAGAGTGGGGACATTCTCCCAGCCCCAGCATTTT	CASRVGTFSQPQHF
TRBD2	TRBV9	TRBJ2-5	few	TGTGCCAGCAGCTTGTACGGGGTAGCGGGAGAGGGGGAGACCCAGTACTTC	CASSLYGVAGEGETQYF
-	TRBV7-9	TRBJ1-3	few	TGTGCCAGCAGCTTAGAACCCCTTCGGACTACTGGAAACACCATATATTTT	CASSLEPLRTTGNTIYF
-	TRBV20-1	TRBJ2-1	-	TGCAGTGCCGCCCCTGGGGGGGCAGAGCAGTTCTTC	CSAAPGGAEQFF
-	TRBV3-1	TRBJ2-7	few	TGTGCCAGCAGCCAACTCGGACACTCCTACGAGCAGTACTTC	CASSQLGHSYEQYF
TRBD2	TRBV5-1	TRBJ2-3	-	TGCGCCAGTCGACTAGCGGGAGGGCAAATCGCAGATACGCAGTATTTT	CASRLAGGQIADTQYF
-	TRBV2	TRBJ2-3	-	TGTGCCAGCAGTGAAGAGGGTTCTAGCACAGATACGCAGTATTTT	CASSEEGSSTDTQYF
-	TRBV7-8	TRBJ1-1	-	TGTGCCAGCAGCCTTCGGACAGAGAACACTGAAGCTTTCTTT	CASSLRTENTEAFF
-	TRBV20-1	TRBJ2-2	-	TGCAGTGCTAGAGTGGGCAGGGAGGCCGGGGAGCTGTTTTTT	CSARVGREAGELFF
-	TRBV7-2	TRBJ1-5	few	TGTGCCAGCAGCTTAGAACTAGGCTTGAGCAATCAGCCCCAGCATTTT	CASSLELGLSNQPQHF